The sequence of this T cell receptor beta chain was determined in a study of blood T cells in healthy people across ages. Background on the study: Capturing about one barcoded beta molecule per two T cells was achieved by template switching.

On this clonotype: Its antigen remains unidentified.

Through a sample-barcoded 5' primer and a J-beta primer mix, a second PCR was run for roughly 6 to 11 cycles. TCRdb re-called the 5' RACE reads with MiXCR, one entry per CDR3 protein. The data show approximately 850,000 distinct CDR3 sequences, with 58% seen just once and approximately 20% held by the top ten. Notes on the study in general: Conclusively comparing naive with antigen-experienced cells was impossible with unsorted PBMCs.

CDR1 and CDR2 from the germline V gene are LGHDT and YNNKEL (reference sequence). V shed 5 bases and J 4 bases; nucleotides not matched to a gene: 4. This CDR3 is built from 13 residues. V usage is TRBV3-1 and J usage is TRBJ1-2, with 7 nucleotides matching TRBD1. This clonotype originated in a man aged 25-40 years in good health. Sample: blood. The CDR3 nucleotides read TGTGCCAGCAGCGGGGAGGGGGCCTATGGCTACACCTTC. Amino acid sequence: CASSGEGAYGYTF.